Presented here are 23 T cell receptor beta chains from one specimen sequenced in a study of blood T cells in healthy people across ages. It was with a sample-barcoded 5' primer and a J-beta primer mix that a second PCR of roughly 7 to 12 cycles was run. TCRdb reprocessed the 5' RACE reads with MiXCR, giving one entry per CDR3 protein. This table holds 1.8 million or so distinct CDR3 sequences, more than 35% found once. Sequencing input: blood. The receptors were sampled from a human donor in good health.

This clonotype was detected only a few times. The CDR3 loop reads CSCRMGETQYF. CDR3 nucleotide sequence: TGCAGTTGTAGAATGGGAGAGACCCAGTACTTC. The genes are TRBV20-1 and TRBJ2-5; D gene unclear. This CDR3 is 11 amino acids long. Germline assignment: CDR1 DFQATT and CDR2 SNEGSKA (reference sequence). V was shortened by 8 bases and J by 4 bases, with 11 bases between the two germline ends.

The rearrangement links TRBV29-1 to TRBJ2-7; D is unclear. The CDR3 has 11 residues. Between the trimmed V and J ends, which lost 8 bases and 2 bases, there was a span of 10 bases. Germline loops: CDR1 SQVTM, CDR2 ANQGSEA. The CDR3 region is CSSGDTYEQYF. The CDR3 coding sequence is TGCAGCTCGGGCGACACCTACGAGCAGTACTTC.

This clonotype was counted only a few times. This chain joins TRBV5-1 and TRBJ2-3; no clear D gene. V was cut by 7 bases and J by 0 bases, with 15 bases left in between. The CDR3 totals 15 residues. Germline V gives CDR1 SGHRS, CDR2 YFSETQ. The CDR3 reads CASGWERSSTDTQYF. DNA for the CDR3: TGCGCCAGCGGCTGGGAACGCTCAAGCACAGATACGCAGTATTTT.

The rearrangement links TRBV9 to TRBJ1-6; 10 positions agree with TRBD1. Germline lookup yields CDR1 SGDLS and CDR2 YYNGEE. The CDR3 consists of 15 residues. V gave up 4 bases and J gave up 8 bases; unmatched junction bases: 6. CDR3 bases: TGTGCCAGCAGCATAGATGGGACAGGGGATTCACCCCTCCACTTT. This translates into CASSIDGTGDSPLHF.

This clonotype was observed a few times. The rearrangement uses TRBV5-4 and TRBJ2-1; 7 positions agree with TRBD1. With V trimmed by 4 bases and J by 8 bases, 9 bases remained unmatched. From germline, CDR1 is SGHNT and CDR2 YYREEE (reference sequence). The CDR3 runs to 14 residues. The CDR3 nucleotides are TGTGCCAGCAGCCCCCCGGGCGGACAGGATGAGCAGTTCTTC. Translated, it gives CASSPPGGQDEQFF.

This clonotype has only a few counts. The rearrangement uses TRBV7-2 and TRBJ2-3, with 8 nucleotides matching TRBD1. In germline, CDR1 is SGHTA, CDR2 FQGNSA. This CDR3 has 15 residues. V shed 2 bases and J 8 bases; nucleotides not matched to a gene: 9. The CDR3 sequence: CASSLTTGEQGTQYF. Written as DNA, the CDR3 is TGTGCCAGCAGCTTAACGACAGGGGAACAGGGTACGCAGTATTTT.

V and J are TRBV27 and TRBJ1-5; perhaps TRBD1 as D (5 bases). Germline loops: CDR1 MNHEY, CDR2 SMNVEV (reference sequence). V lost 0 bases, J lost 5 bases, and 14 bases lay in between. CDR3 size: 16 residues. The CDR3 region is CASSLSAGERDQPQHF. The CDR3 nucleotides are TGTGCCAGCAGTTTATCAGCGGGGGAACGCGATCAGCCCCAGCATTTT.

The rearrangement uses TRBV24-1 and TRBJ2-2, with TRBD1 matching 7 bases. Germline V gene lookup returns CDR1 KGHDR and CDR2 SFDVKD. V was pared by 5 bases and J by 2 bases, with 7 bases of the junction left unmatched. This CDR3 is 16 amino acids long. The CDR3 region is CATSGQGPGNTGELFF. The CDR3 DNA reads TGTGCCACCAGTGGACAGGGCCCCGGAAACACCGGGGAGCTGTTTTTT.

The chain joins TRBV7-2 to TRBJ2-1, with D possibly called TRBD1 or TRBD2 (5 bases each). Germline-derived CDR1 and CDR2 are SGHTA and FQGNSA. The CDR3 totals 16 residues. Trimming removed 6 bases from V and 6 bases from J, with 21 bases in between. In DNA, the CDR3 is TGTGCCAGCAGGGGAGCGGCAGGGTACTATTTCAATGAGCAGTTCTTC. Residues: CASRGAAGYYFNEQFF.

J is TRBJ2-7 and V is TRBV20-1; TRBD2 aligns across 10 bases. Germline trimming cut 5 bases from V and 2 bases from J; bases unmatched to any gene: 6. The CDR3 covers 14 residues. Germline V gives CDR1 DFQATT, CDR2 SNEGSKA (reference sequence). The CDR3 region is CSALLAGTAYEQYF. The CDR3 region has the DNA TGCAGTGCTTTACTAGCGGGGACCGCCTACGAGCAGTACTTC.

The chain has TRBV28 and TRBJ2-5; the D is unclear. Germline CDR1 MDHEN, CDR2 SYDVKM. There are 14 residues in the CDR3. V shed 6 bases and J shed 4 bases, with 15 bases lying between them. The CDR3 protein is CASSPLVQRETQYF. CDR3 nucleotides: TGTGCCAGCAGCCCTCTAGTCCAGAGAGAGACCCAGTACTTC.

The V and J genes are TRBV4-3 and TRBJ2-7; D is unclear. The CDR3 has 15 amino acids. Germline CDR1 is LGHNA and CDR2 is YSLEER. Trimming left V 1 base short and J 5 bases short, with 15 bases between. This CDR3 is CASSQGTVFGNEQYF. The CDR3 coding sequence is TGCGCCAGCAGCCAAGGTACCGTCTTTGGCAACGAGCAGTACTTC.

The V gene is TRBV4-2, the J gene TRBJ1-1; D is unclear. The CDR3 is 13 residues long. Trimming removed 0 bases at V and 4 bases at J, with 6 bases between. CDR1 and CDR2 (germline): LGHNA, YNFKEQ. As DNA, the CDR3 is TGTGCCAGCAGCCAAGATACACCCACTGAAGCTTTCTTT. Its protein product is CASSQDTPTEAFF.

This clonotype was seen repeatedly, ten times or more. The chain uses TRBV6-6 and TRBJ2-7; D remains ambiguous. The CDR3 spans 13 residues. CDR1 and CDR2 (germline): MNHNY, SVGAGI (reference sequence). Trimming took off 2 bases at V and 2 bases at J, with 7 bases between the two ends. The CDR3 protein is CASSYRAPYEQYF. The DNA for the CDR3 is TGTGCCAGCAGTTACAGGGCCCCCTACGAGCAGTACTTC.

The chain carries TRBV9 and TRBJ1-1, with a tentative D call TRBD1 (5 bases). The CDR3 is 15 residues long. With 4 bases removed from V and 4 bases from J, the gap between germline ends came to 17 bases. CDR1 and CDR2 (germline): SGDLS, YYNGEE. The CDR3 spells CASSPPDTLSTEAFF. CDR3 DNA: TGTGCCAGCAGCCCCCCGGACACCCTTAGCACTGAAGCTTTCTTT. Complete variable domain (other parts from reference TRBV9 and TRBJ1-1): DSGVTQTPKHLITATGQRVTLRCSPRSGDLSVYWYQQSLDQGLQFLIQYYNGEERAKGNILERFSAQQFPDLHSELNLSSLELGDSALYFCASSPPDTLSTEAFFGQGTRLTVV.

This clonotype was seen a handful of times. The chain employs TRBV11-3 and TRBJ2-1; D ambiguous. V shed 1 base and J shed 4 bases, with 11 bases lying between them. Germline V lookup: CDR1 SGHNT, CDR2 YENEEA. The CDR3 covers 15 residues. For the CDR3, the DNA is TGTGCCAGCAGCTTAGGAGTGGTCGATTACAATGAGCAGTTCTTC. Encoded protein: CASSLGVVDYNEQFF. The complete variable domain, with remaining parts taken from reference TRBV11-3 and TRBJ2-1, reads EAGVVQSPRYKIIEKKQPVAFWCNPISGHNTLYWYLQNLGQGPELLIRYENEEAVDDSQLPKDRFSAERLKGVDSTLKIQPAELGDSAVYLCASSLGVVDYNEQFFGPGTRLTVL.

This sequence joins TRBV5-5 and TRBJ2-5; a possible D gene is TRBD2 (6 bases). V was pared by 4 bases and J by 7 bases, with 14 bases between. This CDR3 spans 13 amino acids. Per the germline V gene, CDR1 is SGHKS and CDR2 is YYEKEE (reference sequence). The CDR3 spells CASSAGLRATQYF. DNA of the CDR3: TGTGCCAGCAGCGCGGGACTCCGGGCGACCCAGTACTTC.

The table lists this clonotype with many counts. V usage is TRBV7-2 and J usage is TRBJ2-5, with 11 nucleotides matching TRBD2. There are 14 residues in the CDR3. Germline V gene sequence: CDR1 SGHTA, CDR2 FQGNSA. J gave up 4 bases and V 3 bases, and 1 base lay outside the gene matches. In nucleotides, the CDR3 is TGTGCCAGCAGCTTTAGCGGGGGGGGAGAGACCCAGTACTTC. Protein sequence: CASSFSGGGETQYF.

The chain combines TRBV7-2 with TRBJ1-2; tentatively, D is TRBD1 (6 bases). The CDR3 contains 14 residues. The V gene's germline CDR1 is SGHTA and CDR2 FQGNSA. V was shortened by 3 bases and J by 7 bases, with 15 bases between the two germline ends. The CDR3 loop reads CASSFVPGGGGYTF. The CDR3 coding sequence is TGTGCCAGCAGCTTCGTTCCCGGGGGCGGTGGCTACACCTTC.

This chain uses TRBV15 with TRBJ2-2; TRBD1 is a possible D gene (6 bases). Germline lookup yields CDR1 LNHNV and CDR2 YYDKDF (reference sequence). V lost 3 bases and J 5 bases, leaving 10 bases between the germline ends. This CDR3 has 14 amino acids. The chain's CDR3 is CATSRVTGTGELFF. Here the CDR3 DNA reads TGTGCCACCAGCAGGGTCACAGGGACCGGGGAGCTGTTTTTT.

The chain employs TRBV29-1 and TRBJ2-5, with D unresolved. The closer fit of TRBJ2-7 to the DNA end suggests the J call may be wrong. The germline V gene has CDR1 SQVTM and CDR2 ANQGSEA. The length of the CDR3 is 13 residues. The CDR3, as DNA: TGCAGCGTTGAGACCCCCGGCTCCTACGAGCAGTACTTC. Translated, it gives CSVETPGSYEQYF.

This clonotype was seen only a few times. V is TRBV20-1 and J is TRBJ1-1; D call uncertain. V was shortened by 0 bases and J by 4 bases, with 15 bases between the two germline ends. The germline V gene has CDR1 DFQATT and CDR2 SNEGSKA (reference sequence). This CDR3 is built from 15 residues. CDR3 DNA: TGCAGTGCTAGAGATGTAGAGGGTTTCGGCACTGAAGCTTTCTTT. Translating it yields CSARDVEGFGTEAFF.

The V and J genes are TRBV2 and TRBJ2-3; tentatively, D is TRBD2 (6 bases). Germline V gives CDR1 SNHLY, CDR2 FYNNEI. This CDR3 is built from 14 residues. The V end lost 7 bases, the J end lost 7 bases, and 18 bases lay between the germline ends. CDR3 amino acids: CASMAVRELNTQYF. CDR3 sequence (DNA): TGTGCCAGCATGGCGGTTCGGGAGCTAAATACGCAGTATTTT.